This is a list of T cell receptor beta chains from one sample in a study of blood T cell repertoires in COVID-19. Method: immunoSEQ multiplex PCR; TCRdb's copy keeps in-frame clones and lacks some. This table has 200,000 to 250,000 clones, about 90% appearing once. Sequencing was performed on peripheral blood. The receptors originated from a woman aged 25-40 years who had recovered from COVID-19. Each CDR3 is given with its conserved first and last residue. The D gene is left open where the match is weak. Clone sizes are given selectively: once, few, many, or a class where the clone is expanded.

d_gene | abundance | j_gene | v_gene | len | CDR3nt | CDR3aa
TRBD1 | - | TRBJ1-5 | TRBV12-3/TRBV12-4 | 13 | TGTGCCAGCAGGGGGACAGGGAAGGAGCCCCAGCATTTT | CASRGTGKEPQHF
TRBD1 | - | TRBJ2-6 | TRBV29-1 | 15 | TGCAGCGTTGGACAGGGAGTGTTTGGGGCCAACGTCCTGACTTTC | CSVGQGVFGANVLTF
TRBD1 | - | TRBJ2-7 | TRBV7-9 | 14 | TGTGCCAGCTTGGGGGACAGGGGGACCGACGAGCAGTACTTC | CASLGDRGTDEQYF
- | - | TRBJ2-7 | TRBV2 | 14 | TGTGCCAGCAGTGCACGATCCCCTACCTACGAGCAGTACTTC | CASSARSPTYEQYF
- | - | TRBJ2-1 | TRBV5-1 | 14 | TGCGCCAGCAGCTTACAAGGAGGAAACAATGAGCAGTTCTTC | CASSLQGGNNEQFF
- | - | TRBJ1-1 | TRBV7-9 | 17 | TGTGCCAGCAGCTTAGTTGGGGGCCTGGGGATGAACACTGAAGCTTTCTTT | CASSLVGGLGMNTEAFF
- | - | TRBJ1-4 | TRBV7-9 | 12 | TGTGCCAGCAGCTTAGATCAGGGGAAACTGTTTTTT | CASSLDQGKLFF
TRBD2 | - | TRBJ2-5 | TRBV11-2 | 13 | TGTGCCAGCAGCGAGGGACTACAAGAGACCCAGTACTTC | CASSEGLQETQYF
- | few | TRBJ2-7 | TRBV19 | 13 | TGTGCCAGTAGTAGGCAAGTATCCTACGAGCAGTACTTC | CASSRQVSYEQYF
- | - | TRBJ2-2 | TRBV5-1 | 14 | TGCGCCAGCACGAGGGACGGGGGGCCCGGGGAGCTGTTTTTT | CASTRDGGPGELFF
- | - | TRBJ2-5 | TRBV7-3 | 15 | TGTGCCAGCTCCAGGGGAGCGGGGACTGGAGAGACCCAGTACTTC | CASSRGAGTGETQYF
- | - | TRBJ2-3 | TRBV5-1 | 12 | TGCGCCAGCAGCATCTCTACAGATACGCAGTATTTT | CASSISTDTQYF
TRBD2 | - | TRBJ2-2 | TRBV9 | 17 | TGTGCCAGCAGCGTAGCTCCTGGTAGCGGGGGGTCCGGGGAGCTGTTTTTT | CASSVAPGSGGSGELFF
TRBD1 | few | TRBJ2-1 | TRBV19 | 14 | TGTGCCAGTAGGCCGACAGGGAAGGTCGATGAGCAGTTCTTC | CASRPTGKVDEQFF
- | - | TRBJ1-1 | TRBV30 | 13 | TGTGCCTGGAGTCTCGAGACAGGCACTGAAGCTTTCTTT | CAWSLETGTEAFF
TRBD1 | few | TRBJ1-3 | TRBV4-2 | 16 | TGTGCCAGCAGCCCCATAGGACAGGGGGCGGAAAACACCATATATTTT | CASSPIGQGAENTIYF
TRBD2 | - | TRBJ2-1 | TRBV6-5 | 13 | TGTGCCACCGCGGGGGGACCACACAATGAGCAGTTCTTC | CATAGGPHNEQFF
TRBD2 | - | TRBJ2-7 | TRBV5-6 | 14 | TGTGCCAGCAGCCCAGCGGGGACGGATTCCGAGCAGTACTTC | CASSPAGTDSEQYF
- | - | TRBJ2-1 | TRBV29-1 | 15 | TGCAGCGTTGAAGCCCCTAACGCAGGCAACAATGAGCAGTTCTTC | CSVEAPNAGNNEQFF
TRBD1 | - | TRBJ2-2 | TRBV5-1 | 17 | TGCGCCAGCAGCCCGGCCTTATTACAGGGGGCTGGCGGGGAGCTGTTTTTT | CASSPALLQGAGGELFF
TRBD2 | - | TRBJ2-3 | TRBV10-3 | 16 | TGTGCCATCAGTATAGCGGGGGGGCCAGGCACAGATACGCAGTATTTT | CAISIAGGPGTDTQYF
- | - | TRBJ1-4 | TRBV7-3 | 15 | TGTGCCAGCAGCTTAGTAGCCAGGGATTATGAAAAACTGTTTTTT | CASSLVARDYEKLFF
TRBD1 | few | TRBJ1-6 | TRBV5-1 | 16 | TGCGCCAGCAGCTTCGGCCGGGACAGGTATAATTCACCCCTCCACTTT | CASSFGRDRYNSPLHF
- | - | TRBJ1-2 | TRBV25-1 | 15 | TGTGCCAGCAGCAGTTCAGGGTTTGGGAAGTATGGCTACACCTTC | CASSSSGFGKYGYTF
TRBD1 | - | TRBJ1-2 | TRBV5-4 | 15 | TGTGCCAGCAGCACCGACAGGGGTGGAATTCATGGCTACACCTTC | CASSTDRGGIHGYTF
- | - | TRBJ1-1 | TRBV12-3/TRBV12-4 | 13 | TGTGCCAGCAGTCCGAATTTAGACACTGAAGCTTTCTTT | CASSPNLDTEAFF
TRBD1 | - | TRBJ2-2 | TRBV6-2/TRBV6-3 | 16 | TGTGCCAGCAGTTACTCGGACAGGGGTTACACCGGGGAGCTGTTTTTT | CASSYSDRGYTGELFF
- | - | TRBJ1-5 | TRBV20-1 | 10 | TGCAGTGCCCCCTATCAGCCCCAGCATTTT | CSAPYQPQHF
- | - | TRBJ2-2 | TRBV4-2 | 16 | TGTGCCAGCAGCCAAGGGCAGTCCGCGAACACCGGGGAGCTGTTTTTT | CASSQGQSANTGELFF
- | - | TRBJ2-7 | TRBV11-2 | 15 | TGTGCCAGCAGCTTAGGGGGTACAGGGCAGCACGAGCAGTACTTC | CASSLGGTGQHEQYF
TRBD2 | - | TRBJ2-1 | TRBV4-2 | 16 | TGTGCCAGCAGCCAAGATGAACTAGCGGGGGGGTATGAGCAGTTCTTC | CASSQDELAGGYEQFF
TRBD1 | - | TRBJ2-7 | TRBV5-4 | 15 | TGTGCCAGCAGCAGGACCGGGACAGGGACTTACGAGCAGTACTTC | CASSRTGTGTYEQYF
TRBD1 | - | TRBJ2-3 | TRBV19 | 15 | TGTGCCAGTAACCCGGGACAGGGAGGAACAGATACGCAGTATTTT | CASNPGQGGTDTQYF
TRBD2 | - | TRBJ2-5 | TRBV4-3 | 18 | TGCGCCAGCAGCCAAGAGGCGGGCGGGAGCGGGGACCAAGAGACCCAGTACTTC | CASSQEAGGSGDQETQYF
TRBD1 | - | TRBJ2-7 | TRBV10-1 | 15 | TGCGCCAACCCCGAGACAGGGGCCGAGACCCTCGAGCAGTACTTC | CANPETGAETLEQYF
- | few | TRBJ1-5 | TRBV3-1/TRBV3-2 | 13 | TGTGCCAGCAGCCATTCGGGTAATCAGCCCCAGCATTTT | CASSHSGNQPQHF
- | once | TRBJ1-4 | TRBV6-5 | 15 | TGTGCCAGCAGTTTGGACAGCTCATTTGGTGAAAAACTGTTTTTT | CASSLDSSFGEKLFF
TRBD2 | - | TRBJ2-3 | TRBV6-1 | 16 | TGTGCCAGCAGTGTGACTAGCGGGGGAAGCACAGATACGCAGTATTTT | CASSVTSGGSTDTQYF
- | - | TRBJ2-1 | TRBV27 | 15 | TGTGCCAGCAGTTTATCGCTCAACCGGTACAATGAGCAGTTCTTC | CASSLSLNRYNEQFF
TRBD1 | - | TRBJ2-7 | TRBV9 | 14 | TGTGCCAGCAGCGTAGAGGGGACAGGCACCGAGCAGTACTTC | CASSVEGTGTEQYF
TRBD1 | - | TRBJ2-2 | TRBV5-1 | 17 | TGCGCCAGCAGCTTGACACCGGGACAGGGGAGCACCGGGGAGCTGTTTTTT | CASSLTPGQGSTGELFF
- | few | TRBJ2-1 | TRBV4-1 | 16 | TGCGCCAGCAGCCAAATCCGCGGGGGCCGTTTTGATGAGCAGTTCTTC | CASSQIRGGRFDEQFF
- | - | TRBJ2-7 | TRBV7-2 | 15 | TGTGCCAGCAGCTCCCAGGCGGGCTCAGGAGGCGGGCAGTACTTC | CASSSQAGSGGGQYF